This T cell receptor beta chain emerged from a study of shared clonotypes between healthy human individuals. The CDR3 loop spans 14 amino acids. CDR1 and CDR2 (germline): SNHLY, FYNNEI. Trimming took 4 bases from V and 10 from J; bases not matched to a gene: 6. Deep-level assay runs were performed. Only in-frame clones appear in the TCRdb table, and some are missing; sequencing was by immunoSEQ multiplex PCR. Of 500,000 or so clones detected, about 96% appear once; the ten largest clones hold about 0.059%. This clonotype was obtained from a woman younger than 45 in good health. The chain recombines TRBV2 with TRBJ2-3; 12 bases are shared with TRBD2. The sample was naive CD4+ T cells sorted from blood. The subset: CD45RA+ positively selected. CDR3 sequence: CASSGTSGKGSQYF. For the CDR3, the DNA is TGTGCCAGCAGTGGGACTAGCGGGAAAGGGTCGCAGTATTTT.